This TCR beta chain was obtained from a study of response to subunit inactivated influenza vaccine. MiXCR was run by TCRdb on the RT-PCR reads, yielding one entry per CDR3 protein. Seen here are about 570,000 distinct CDR3 sequences, 11% observed once, and the top ten hold roughly 11%. CDR3 length: 16 residues. V was clipped by 5 bases and J by 4 bases; unmatched bases: 9. Germline V gives CDR1 LGHDT, CDR2 YNNKEL (reference sequence). This clonotype has a count of ten or more. These data were also reused for a study on T cells expressing NK-cell markers. According to that study: Researchers built TCR beta cDNA using 5'RACE template switching with UMIs. Most of the eight sequenced donors were HCMV-seropositive; one was seronegative. Dominant NKG2C+ clonotypes in six donors made up 1.0-7.0% of CD8+ T cells. For several donors, these clonotypes were likewise the leading ones in the CD3+CD56-NKG2C+ fraction.

The TCR originated in a man aged 50-60 years who received an inactivated influenza vaccine. This material consisted of PBMCs from blood, taken on the day of vaccination. The chain employs TRBV3-1 and TRBJ2-2, with 8 bases fitting TRBD1. This CDR3 reads CASSNTGGLGTGELFF. CDR3 bases: TGTGCCAGCAGCAATACAGGGGGGCTGGGCACCGGGGAGCTGTTTTTT.